The clone carrying this TCR beta chain was observed a handful of times. The data were taken from a study of T-cell memory formation after mild COVID-19. TCRdb reprocessed the 5' RACE reads via MiXCR and lists one record per CDR3 protein. The sample has more than 350,000 distinct CDR3 sequences; 15% to 20% are singletons. CDR3 length equals 11 residues. The germline V gene has CDR1 SGHRS and CDR2 YFSETQ. V gave up 4 bases and J gave up 5 bases, with 5 bases separating them. V usage is TRBV5-1 and J usage is TRBJ2-3; D remains ambiguous. The source material was PBMCs or a T cell subset sorted from them (not recorded which). The TCR was taken from a man younger than 30 who had mild COVID-19 (a few samples of this study predate the infection). Cell type and time point are not known. The CDR3 here is CASSQKDTQYF. The CDR3 coding sequence is TGCGCCAGCAGCCAGAAAGATACGCAGTATTTT. The full variable domain, in which reference TRBV5-1 and TRBJ2-3 provide the parts outside the CDR3, is KAGVTQTPRYLIKTRGQQVTLSCSPISGHRSVSWYQQTPGQGLQFLFEYFSETQRNKGNFPGRFSGRQFSNSRSEMNVSTLELGDSALYLCASSQKDTQYFGPGTRLTVL.